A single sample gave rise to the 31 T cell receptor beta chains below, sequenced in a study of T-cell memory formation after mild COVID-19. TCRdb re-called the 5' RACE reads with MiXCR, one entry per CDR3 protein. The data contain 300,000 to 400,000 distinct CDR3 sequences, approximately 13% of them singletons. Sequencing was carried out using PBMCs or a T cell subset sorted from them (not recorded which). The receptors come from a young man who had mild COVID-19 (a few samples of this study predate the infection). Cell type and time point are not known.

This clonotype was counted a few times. The CDR3, as DNA: TGTGCCAGCAGCTCCCGGGGGGGGGCGAACACCGGGGAGCTGTTTTTT. It specifies CASSSRGGANTGELFF. The chain combines TRBV7-8 with TRBJ2-2; 8 bases are a match to TRBD2. The germline gives CDR1 SGHVS, CDR2 FQNEAQ. This CDR3 is 16 amino acids long. Trimming at V came to 4 bases and at J to 0 bases, leaving 4 bases not matched to a gene.

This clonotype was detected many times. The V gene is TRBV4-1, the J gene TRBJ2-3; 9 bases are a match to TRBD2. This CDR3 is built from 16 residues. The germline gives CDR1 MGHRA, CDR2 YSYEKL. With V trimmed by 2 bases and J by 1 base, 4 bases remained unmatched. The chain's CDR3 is CASSQRLAGGTDTQYF. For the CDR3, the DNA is TGCGCCAGCAGCCAACGTTTAGCGGGGGGCACAGATACGCAGTATTTT.

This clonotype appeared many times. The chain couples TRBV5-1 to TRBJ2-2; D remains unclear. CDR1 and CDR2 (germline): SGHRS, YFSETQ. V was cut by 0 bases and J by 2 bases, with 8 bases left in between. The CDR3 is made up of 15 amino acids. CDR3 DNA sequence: TGCGCCAGCAGCTTGGATGGGGATAACACCGGGGAGCTGTTTTTT. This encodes CASSLDGDNTGELFF.

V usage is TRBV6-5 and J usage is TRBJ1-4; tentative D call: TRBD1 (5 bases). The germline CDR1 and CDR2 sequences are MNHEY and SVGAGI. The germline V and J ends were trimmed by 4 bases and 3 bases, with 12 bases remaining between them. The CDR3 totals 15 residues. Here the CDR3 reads CASSSLGDSNEKLFF. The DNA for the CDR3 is TGTGCCAGCAGTTCACTGGGGGACTCTAATGAAAAACTGTTTTTT.

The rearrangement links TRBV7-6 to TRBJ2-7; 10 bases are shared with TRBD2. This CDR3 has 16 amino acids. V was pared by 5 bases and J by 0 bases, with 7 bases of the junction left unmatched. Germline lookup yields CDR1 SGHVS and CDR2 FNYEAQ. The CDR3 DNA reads TGTGCCAGCAGCCCCAAAGCGGGGGGGAGCTCCTACGAGCAGTACGTC. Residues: CASSPKAGGSSYEQYV.

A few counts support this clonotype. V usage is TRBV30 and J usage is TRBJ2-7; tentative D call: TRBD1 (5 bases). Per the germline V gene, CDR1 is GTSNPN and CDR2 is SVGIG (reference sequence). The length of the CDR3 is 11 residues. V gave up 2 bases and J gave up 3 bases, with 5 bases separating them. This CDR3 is CAWSQGYEQYF. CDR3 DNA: TGTGCCTGGAGTCAGGGCTACGAGCAGTACTTC.

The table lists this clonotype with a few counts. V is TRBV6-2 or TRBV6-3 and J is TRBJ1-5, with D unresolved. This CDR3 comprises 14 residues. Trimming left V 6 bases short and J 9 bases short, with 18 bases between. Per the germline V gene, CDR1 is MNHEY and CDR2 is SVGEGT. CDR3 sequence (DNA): TGTGCCAGCAGCCCCTCGCCGGGCTCCGGGCCCCAGCATTTT. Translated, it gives CASSPSPGSGPQHF.

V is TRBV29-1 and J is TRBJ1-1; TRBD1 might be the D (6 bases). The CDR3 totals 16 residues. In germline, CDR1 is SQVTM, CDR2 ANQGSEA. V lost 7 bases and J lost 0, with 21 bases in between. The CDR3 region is CSAVDRWAPMNTEAFF. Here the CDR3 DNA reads TGCAGCGCGGTAGACAGGTGGGCCCCCATGAACACTGAAGCTTTCTTT.

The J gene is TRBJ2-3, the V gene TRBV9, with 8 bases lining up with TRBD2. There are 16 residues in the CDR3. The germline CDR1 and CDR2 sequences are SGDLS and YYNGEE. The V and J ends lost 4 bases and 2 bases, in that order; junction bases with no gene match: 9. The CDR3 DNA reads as TGTGCCAGCAGCCCCCAAGCGGGGGTCGCCACAGATACGCAGTATTTT. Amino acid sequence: CASSPQAGVATDTQYF.

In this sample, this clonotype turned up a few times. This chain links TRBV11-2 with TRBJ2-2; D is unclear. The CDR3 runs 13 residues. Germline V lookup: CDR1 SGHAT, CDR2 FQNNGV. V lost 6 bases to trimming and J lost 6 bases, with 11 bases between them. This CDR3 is CASSPRIPGELFF. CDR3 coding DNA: TGTGCCAGCAGTCCAAGGATACCCGGGGAGCTGTTTTTT.

The CDR3 bases are TGTGCCAGCAGCTTGGCCAAGATCTATGGCTACACCTTC. This gives the protein CASSLAKIYGYTF. The chain combines TRBV5-8 with TRBJ1-2; D call uncertain. The length of the CDR3 is 13 residues. Trimming stripped 0 bases from V and 4 bases from J, with 7 bases between. Germline V gives CDR1 SGHTS, CDR2 YDEGEE. Full variable domain (remainder filled in from reference TRBV5-8 and TRBJ1-2): EAGVTQSPTHLIKTRGQQATLRCSPISGHTSVYWYQQALGLGLQFLLWYDEGEERNRGNFPPRFSGRQFPNYSSELNVNALELEDSALYLCASSLAKIYGYTFGSGTRLTVV.

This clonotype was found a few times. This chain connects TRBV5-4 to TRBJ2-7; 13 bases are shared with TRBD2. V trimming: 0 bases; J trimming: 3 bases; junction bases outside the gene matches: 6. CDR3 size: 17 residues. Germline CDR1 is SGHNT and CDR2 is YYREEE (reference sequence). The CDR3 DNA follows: TGTGCCAGCAGCTTGGAACCGGGACTAGCGGGAATCTACGAGCAGTACGTC. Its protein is CASSLEPGLAGIYEQYV.

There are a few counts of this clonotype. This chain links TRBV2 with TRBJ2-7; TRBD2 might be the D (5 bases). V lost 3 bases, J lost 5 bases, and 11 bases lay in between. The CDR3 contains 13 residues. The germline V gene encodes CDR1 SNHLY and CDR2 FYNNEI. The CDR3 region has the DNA TGTGCCAGCAGTGAGCGGGCATACGACGAGCAGTACGTC. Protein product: CASSERAYDEQYV.

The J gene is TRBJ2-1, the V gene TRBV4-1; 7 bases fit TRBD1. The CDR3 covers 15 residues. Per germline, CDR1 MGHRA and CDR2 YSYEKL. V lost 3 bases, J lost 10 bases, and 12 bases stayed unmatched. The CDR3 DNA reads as TGCGCCAGCAGCCAGTGGGACAGTCGGGTAGGGGAGCAGTTCTTC. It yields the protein CASSQWDSRVGEQFF.

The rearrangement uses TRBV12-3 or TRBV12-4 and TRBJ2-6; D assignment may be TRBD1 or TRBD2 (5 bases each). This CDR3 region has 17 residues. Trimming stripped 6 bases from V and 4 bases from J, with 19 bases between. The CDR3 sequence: CASRTRRDRSGANVLTF. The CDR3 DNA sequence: TGTGCCAGCAGGACACGCCGGGACCGCAGCGGGGCCAACGTCCTGACTTTC.

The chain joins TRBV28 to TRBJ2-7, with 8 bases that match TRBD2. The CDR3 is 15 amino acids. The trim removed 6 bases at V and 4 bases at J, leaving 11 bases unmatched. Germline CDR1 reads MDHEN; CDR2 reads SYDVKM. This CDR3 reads CASSLAGTGEYEQYV. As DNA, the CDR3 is TGTGCCAGCAGCTTAGCGGGGACCGGTGAATACGAGCAGTACGTC.

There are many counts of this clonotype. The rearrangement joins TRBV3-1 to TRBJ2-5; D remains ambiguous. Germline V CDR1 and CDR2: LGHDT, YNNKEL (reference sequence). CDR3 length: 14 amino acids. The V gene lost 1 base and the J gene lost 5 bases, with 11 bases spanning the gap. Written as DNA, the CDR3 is TGTGCCAGCAGCCAAGGGGTAGTTAGCGAGACCCAGTACTTC. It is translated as CASSQGVVSETQYF.

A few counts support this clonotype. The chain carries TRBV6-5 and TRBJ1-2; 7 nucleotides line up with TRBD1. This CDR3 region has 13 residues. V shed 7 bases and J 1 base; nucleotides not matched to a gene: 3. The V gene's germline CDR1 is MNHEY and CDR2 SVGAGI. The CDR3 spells CASTQGDNYGYTF. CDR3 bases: TGTGCCAGCACCCAGGGGGATAACTATGGCTACACCTTC.

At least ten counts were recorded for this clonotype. The CDR3 region has the DNA TGTGCCAGCAGCCGGGGCCCCACAGATACGCAGTATTTT. Translation: CASSRGPTDTQYF. J is TRBJ2-3 and V is TRBV7-3, with D perhaps matching TRBD1 or TRBD2 (5 bases each). There are 13 residues in the CDR3. The germline gives CDR1 SGHTA, CDR2 FQGTGA. V dropped 5 bases and J dropped 2 bases, with 8 bases sitting between them.

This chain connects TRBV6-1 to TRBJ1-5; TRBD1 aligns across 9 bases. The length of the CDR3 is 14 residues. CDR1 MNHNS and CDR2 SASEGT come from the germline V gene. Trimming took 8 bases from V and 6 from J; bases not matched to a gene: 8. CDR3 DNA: TGTGCCAGCGGGGGACAGGGTGGAGCTCAGCCCCAGCATTTT. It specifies CASGGQGGAQPQHF.

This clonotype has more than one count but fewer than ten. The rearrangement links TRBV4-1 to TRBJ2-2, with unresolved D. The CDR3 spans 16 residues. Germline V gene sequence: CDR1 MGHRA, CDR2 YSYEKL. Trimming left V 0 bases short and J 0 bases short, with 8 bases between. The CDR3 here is CASSQEGSPNTGELFF. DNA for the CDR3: TGCGCCAGCAGCCAAGAAGGCAGTCCGAACACCGGGGAGCTGTTTTTT.

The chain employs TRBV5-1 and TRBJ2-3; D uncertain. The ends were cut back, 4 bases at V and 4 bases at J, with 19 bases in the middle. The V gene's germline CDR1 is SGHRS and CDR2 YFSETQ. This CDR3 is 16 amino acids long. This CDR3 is CASSPISRPPPDTQYF. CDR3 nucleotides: TGCGCCAGCAGCCCGATTTCGCGCCCGCCCCCAGATACGCAGTATTTT.

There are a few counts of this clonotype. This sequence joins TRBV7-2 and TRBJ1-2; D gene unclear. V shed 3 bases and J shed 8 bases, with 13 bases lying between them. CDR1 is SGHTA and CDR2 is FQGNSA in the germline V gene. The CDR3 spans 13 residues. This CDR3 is CASSLVGLRGYTF. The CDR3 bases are TGTGCCAGCAGCTTGGTGGGCCTGAGGGGCTACACCTTC.

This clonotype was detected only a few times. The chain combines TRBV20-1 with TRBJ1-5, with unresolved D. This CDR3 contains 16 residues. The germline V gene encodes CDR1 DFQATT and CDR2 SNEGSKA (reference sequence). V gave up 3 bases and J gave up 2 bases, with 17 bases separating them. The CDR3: CSASGRRYVGNQPQHF. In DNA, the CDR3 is TGCAGTGCTAGTGGGCGCCGGTATGTGGGCAATCAGCCCCAGCATTTT.

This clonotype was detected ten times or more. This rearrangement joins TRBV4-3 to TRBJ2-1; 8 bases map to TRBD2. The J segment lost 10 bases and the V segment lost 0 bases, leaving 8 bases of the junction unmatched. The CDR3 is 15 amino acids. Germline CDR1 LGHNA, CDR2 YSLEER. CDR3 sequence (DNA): TGCGCCAGCAGCCAAGATGCCCGGGGGGGGTTCGAGCAGTTCTTC. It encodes CASSQDARGGFEQFF.

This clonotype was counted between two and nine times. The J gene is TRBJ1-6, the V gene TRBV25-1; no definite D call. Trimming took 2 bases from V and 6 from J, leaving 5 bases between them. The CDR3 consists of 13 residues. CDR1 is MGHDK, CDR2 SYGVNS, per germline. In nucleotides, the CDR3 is TGTGCCAGCAGTGAACGGATTAATTCACCCCTCCACTTT. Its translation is CASSERINSPLHF.

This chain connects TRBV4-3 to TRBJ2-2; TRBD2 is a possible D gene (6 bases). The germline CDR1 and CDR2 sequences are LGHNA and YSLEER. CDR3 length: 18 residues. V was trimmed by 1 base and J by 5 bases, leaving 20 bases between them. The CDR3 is CASSQGLSGSMGTGELFF. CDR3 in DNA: TGCGCCAGCAGCCAAGGTCTCAGCGGGTCGATGGGGACCGGGGAGCTGTTTTTT.

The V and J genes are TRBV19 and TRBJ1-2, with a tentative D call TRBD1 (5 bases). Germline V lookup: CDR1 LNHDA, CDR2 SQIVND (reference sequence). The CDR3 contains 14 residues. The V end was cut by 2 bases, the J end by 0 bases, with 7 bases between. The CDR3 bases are TGTGCCAGTAGTATACAGGGTACTAACTATGGCTACACCTTC. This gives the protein CASSIQGTNYGYTF.

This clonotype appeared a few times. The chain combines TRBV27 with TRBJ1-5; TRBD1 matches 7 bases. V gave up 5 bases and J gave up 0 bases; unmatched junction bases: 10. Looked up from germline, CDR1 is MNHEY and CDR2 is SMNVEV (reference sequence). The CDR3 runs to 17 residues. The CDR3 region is CASSRRGRLGSNQPQHF. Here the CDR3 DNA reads TGTGCCAGCAGTCGGAGGGGGCGGTTGGGTAGCAATCAGCCCCAGCATTTT.

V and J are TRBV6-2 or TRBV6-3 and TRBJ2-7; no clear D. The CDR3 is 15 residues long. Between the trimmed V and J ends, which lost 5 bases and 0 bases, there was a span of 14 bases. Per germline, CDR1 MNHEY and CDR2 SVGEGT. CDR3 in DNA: TGTGCCAGCAGTACCCCTGAGGAGTACTCCTACGAGCAGTACGTC. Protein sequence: CASSTPEEYSYEQYV.

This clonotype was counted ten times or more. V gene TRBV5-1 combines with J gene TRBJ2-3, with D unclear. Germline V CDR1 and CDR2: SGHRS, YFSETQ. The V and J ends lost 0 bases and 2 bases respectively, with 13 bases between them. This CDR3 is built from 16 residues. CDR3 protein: CASSLAKEISTDTQYF. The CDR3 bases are TGCGCCAGCAGCTTGGCCAAGGAAATTTCCACAGATACGCAGTATTTT. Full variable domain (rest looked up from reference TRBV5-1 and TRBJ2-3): KAGVTQTPRYLIKTRGQQVTLSCSPISGHRSVSWYQQTPGQGLQFLFEYFSETQRNKGNFPGRFSGRQFSNSRSEMNVSTLELGDSALYLCASSLAKEISTDTQYFGPGTRLTVL.